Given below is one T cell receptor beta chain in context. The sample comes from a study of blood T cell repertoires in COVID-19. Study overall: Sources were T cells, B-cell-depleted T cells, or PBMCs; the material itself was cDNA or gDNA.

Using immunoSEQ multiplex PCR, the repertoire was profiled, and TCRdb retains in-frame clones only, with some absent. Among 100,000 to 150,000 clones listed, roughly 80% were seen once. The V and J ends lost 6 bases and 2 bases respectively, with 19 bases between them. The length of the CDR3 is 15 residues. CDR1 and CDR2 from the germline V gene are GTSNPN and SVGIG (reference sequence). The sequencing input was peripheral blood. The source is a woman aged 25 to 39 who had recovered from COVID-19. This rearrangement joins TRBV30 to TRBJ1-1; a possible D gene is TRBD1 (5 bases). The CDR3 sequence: CACHKRGGGNTEAFF. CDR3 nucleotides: TGTGCCTGTCATAAAAGGGGCGGGGGAAACACTGAAGCTTTCTTT.